This T cell receptor beta chain comes out of a study of post-analysis software for immune sequencing data. Study in general: Multiple sclerosis in the patients followed relapsing-remitting, secondary progressive and progressive-relapsing courses.

Unique molecular identifiers were present in the TCR beta cDNA libraries. TCRdb re-called the PCR reads through MiXCR, storing one row per CDR3 protein. The repertoire holds roughly 870,000 distinct CDR3 sequences, with about 50% as singletons. Regarding the study as a whole: A handful of TRBV segments (TRBV5-6, TRBV5-1 and TRBV20-1 among them) occurred more frequently in patients than in controls. There was significantly lower normalized Chao1 diversity in multiple sclerosis patients than in controls.

Germline V gives CDR1 MGHRA, CDR2 YSYEKL. This CDR3 has 18 residues. Trimming shortened V by 0 bases and J by 0 bases, and 15 bases separated the two germline ends. As regards this clonotype: Its antigen is not identified.

The material sequenced was blood. The clonotype comes from a girl aged 5-17 years with multiple sclerosis. The chain is built from TRBV4-1 and TRBJ1-5; possibly TRBD1 for D (5 bases). The CDR3 here is CASSQESGGTYSNQPQHF. CDR3 DNA sequence: TGCGCCAGCAGCCAAGAGTCGGGCGGGACCTATAGCAATCAGCCCCAGCATTTT.